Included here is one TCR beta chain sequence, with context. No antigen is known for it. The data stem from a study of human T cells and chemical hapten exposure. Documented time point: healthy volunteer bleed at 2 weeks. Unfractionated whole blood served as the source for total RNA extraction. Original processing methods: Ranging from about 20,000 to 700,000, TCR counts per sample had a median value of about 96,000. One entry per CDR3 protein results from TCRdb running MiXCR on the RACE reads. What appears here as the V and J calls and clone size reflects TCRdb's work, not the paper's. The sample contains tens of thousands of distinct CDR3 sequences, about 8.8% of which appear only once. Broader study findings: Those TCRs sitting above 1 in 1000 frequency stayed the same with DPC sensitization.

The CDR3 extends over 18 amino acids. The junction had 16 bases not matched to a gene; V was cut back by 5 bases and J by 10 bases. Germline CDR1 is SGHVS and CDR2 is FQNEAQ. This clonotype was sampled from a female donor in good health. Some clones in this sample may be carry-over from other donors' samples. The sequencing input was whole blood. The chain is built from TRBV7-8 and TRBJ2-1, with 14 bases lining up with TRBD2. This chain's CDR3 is CASSALNPGLAGGREQFF. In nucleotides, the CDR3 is TGTGCCAGCAGCGCGCTCAACCCAGGACTAGCGGGAGGAAGGGAGCAGTTCTTC.